The 31 T cell receptor beta chains in this list originate from one sample, sequenced in a study of shared T cell receptors in the human thymus. Profiled with immunoSEQ multiplex PCR; TCRdb holds only in-frame clones, not every one. The table records approximately 660,000 clones, approximately 90% of them present only once. These sequences were also reported in another study, on human thymus T cells.

The sequencing input was thymocytes. The origin of the receptors is a boy less than two years old with a congenital heart defect.

The V gene is TRBV28, the J gene TRBJ2-6; no firm D call. This CDR3 region has 18 residues. The germline V gene has CDR1 MDHEN and CDR2 SYDVKM. V was shortened by 5 bases and J by 0 bases, with 17 bases between the two germline ends. CDR3 protein: CASSNRTEKSSGANVLTF. CDR3 DNA sequence: TGTGCCAGCAGTAACCGCACGGAGAAGAGCTCTGGGGCCAACGTCCTGACTTTC.

The chain combines TRBV6-4 with TRBJ2-1, with 14 positions matching TRBD2. The CDR3 consists of 16 residues. The ends lost 8 bases at V and 5 bases at J; junction bases unmatched: 8. Germline V gene data show CDR1 as MRHNA and CDR2 as SNTAGT. The CDR3 protein is CASASGTSGRHNEQFF. DNA for the CDR3: TGTGCCAGCGCCTCCGGGACTAGCGGGAGACACAATGAGCAGTTCTTC.

The rearrangement uses TRBV7-2 and TRBJ1-4, with D maybe TRBD1 (6 bases). Trimming pared 3 bases from V and 8 bases from J, leaving 16 bases between. CDR3 length: 15 amino acids. Looked up from germline, CDR1 is SGHTA and CDR2 is FQGNSA. This chain's CDR3 is CASSFPGAENEKLFF. In DNA, the CDR3 is TGTGCCAGCAGCTTCCCAGGGGCGGAGAACGAAAAACTGTTTTTT.

The chain carries TRBV9 and TRBJ2-3, with TRBD2 matching over 8 bases. This CDR3 contains 16 residues. Germline loops: CDR1 SGDLS, CDR2 YYNGEE. J gave up 3 bases and V 0 bases, and 6 bases lay outside the gene matches. The CDR3 reads CASSVGVTSETDTQYF. DNA for the CDR3: TGTGCCAGCAGCGTAGGGGTGACTAGCGAAACAGATACGCAGTATTTT. Variable domain in full (rest from reference TRBV9 and TRBJ2-3): DSGVTQTPKHLITATGQRVTLRCSPRSGDLSVYWYQQSLDQGLQFLIQYYNGEERAKGNILERFSAQQFPDLHSELNLSSLELGDSALYFCASSVGVTSETDTQYFGPGTRLTVL.

CDR3: CASSLVPRGHEQFF. Written as DNA, the CDR3 is TGTGCCAGCAGCTTAGTCCCCAGGGGGCATGAGCAGTTCTTC. The rearrangement links TRBV7-2 to TRBJ2-1, with TRBD1 identical over 8 bases. The germline CDR1 and CDR2 sequences are SGHTA and FQGNSA. The CDR3 runs 14 residues. V lost 1 base, J lost 8 bases, and 4 bases stayed unmatched.

The rearrangement links TRBV27 to TRBJ1-5; D may be TRBD1 (5 bases). The CDR3 extends over 15 amino acids. The V gene lost 5 bases and the J gene lost 2 bases, with 13 bases spanning the gap. In germline, CDR1 is MNHEY, CDR2 SMNVEV (reference sequence). CDR3 protein: CASSKGRRGNQPQHF. CDR3 DNA sequence: TGTGCCAGCAGTAAGGGGCGCAGAGGCAATCAGCCCCAGCATTTT.

This clone was observed once. CDR3 region: CASSQPGLTSYEQYF. In nucleotides, the CDR3 is TGTGCCAGCAGCCAACCGGGACTTACATCCTACGAGCAGTACTTC. This chain uses TRBV7-8 with TRBJ2-7; the D gene is possibly TRBD2 (6 bases). Germline CDR1 reads SGHVS; CDR2 reads FQNEAQ. The CDR3 runs to 15 residues. Deletions cut 5 bases from V and 1 base from J, with 15 bases between.

The chain joins TRBV12-5 to TRBJ1-2; tentatively, D is TRBD1 (6 bases). Trimming left V 4 bases short and J 4 bases short, with 13 bases between. This CDR3 has 14 residues. The germline V gene encodes CDR1 LGHNT and CDR2 FRNRAP. The CDR3 here is CASGSLGQFYGYTF. The CDR3, as DNA: TGTGCTAGTGGTTCCCTTGGACAGTTCTATGGCTACACCTTC.

The CDR3: CASSLAQGALGSYEQYF. The DNA for the CDR3 is TGTGCCAGCAGCTTGGCACAGGGGGCGTTGGGCTCCTACGAGCAGTACTTC. V usage is TRBV5-4 and J usage is TRBJ2-7; 9 bases map to TRBD1. This CDR3 has 17 residues. CDR1 is SGHNT and CDR2 is YYREEE in the germline V gene (reference sequence). Unmatched junction bases numbered 7, after V lost 0 bases and J lost 0 bases.

The chain combines TRBV5-8 with TRBJ2-1, with 7 nucleotides matching TRBD1. V dropped 1 base and J dropped 5; count of bases not matched to a gene: 6. Germline lookup yields CDR1 SGHTS and CDR2 YDEGEE. This CDR3 spans 15 amino acids. CDR3 nucleotide sequence: TGTGCCAGCAGCTTGCCGACAGGGAGTAACAATGAGCAGTTCTTC. Residues: CASSLPTGSNNEQFF.

This clone was seen a single time. The rearrangement uses TRBV4-3 and TRBJ2-7; the D is unclear. CDR3 length: 16 residues. CDR1 and CDR2 from the germline V gene are LGHNA and YSLEER. Trimming cost V 4 bases and J 2 bases, with 18 bases left between them. CDR3 DNA: TGCGCCAGCAGCCGGAGTGACCCAAGCGTTACCTACGAGCAGTACTTC. Its protein product is CASSRSDPSVTYEQYF.

Concerning this clone itself: The sample holds other DNA sequences that translate to the same CDR3. The gene calls are TRBV6-1 and TRBJ2-5; 7 bases match TRBD1. In germline, CDR1 is MNHNS, CDR2 SASEGT. The CDR3 is made up of 13 amino acids. With V trimmed by 4 bases and J by 5 bases, 4 bases remained unmatched. CDR3 in amino acids: CASSGTGEETQYF. The CDR3 nucleotides are TGTGCCAGCAGTGGGACAGGTGAGGAGACCCAGTACTTC.

The J gene is TRBJ2-1, the V gene TRBV30; TRBD2 aligns across 8 bases. The CDR3 length is 13 residues. The germline CDR1 and CDR2 sequences are GTSNPN and SVGIG (reference sequence). After removal of 7 bases from V and 5 bases from J, the junction contained 7 bases not matched to a gene. The CDR3 is CASVSGTNNEQFF. CDR3 nucleotides: TGTGCCTCCGTTAGCGGGACAAACAATGAGCAGTTCTTC.

CDR3 in amino acids: CAIAGGSTDTQYF. The CDR3 DNA sequence: TGTGCCATCGCGGGAGGGAGCACAGATACGCAGTATTTT. The chain has TRBV10-3 and TRBJ2-3; 9 bases fit TRBD2. From germline, CDR1 is ENHRY and CDR2 SYGVKD. Trimming cost V 8 bases and J 0 bases; bases outside gene matches: 0. The CDR3 extends over 13 amino acids.

This clone was detected only once. CDR3 loop: CASSQSGDRGNPTNEKLFF. The CDR3 coding sequence is TGTGCCAGCAGCCAATCGGGGGACAGGGGCAACCCAACTAATGAAAAACTGTTTTTT. The chain uses TRBV14 and TRBJ1-4; TRBD1 aligns across 10 bases. The germline CDR1 and CDR2 sequences are SGHDN and FVKESK. Trimming at V came to 2 bases and at J to 0 bases, leaving 9 bases not matched to a gene. The CDR3 loop spans 19 amino acids. The variable domain in full, completed from reference TRBV14 and TRBJ1-4, reads EAGVTQFPSHSVIEKGQTVTLRCDPISGHDNLYWYRRVMGKEIKFLLHFVKESKQDESGMPNNRFLAERTGGTYSTLKVQPAELEDSGVYFCASSQSGDRGNPTNEKLFFGSGTQLSVL.

The chain employs TRBV25-1 and TRBJ1-2, with 7 bases that match TRBD1. The CDR3 has 14 residues. The germline V gene encodes CDR1 MGHDK and CDR2 SYGVNS. After removal of 6 bases from V and 4 bases from J, the junction contained 8 bases not matched to a gene. The CDR3 loop reads CASSAGDSIYGYTF. In nucleotides, the CDR3 is TGTGCCAGCAGCGCCGGGGACAGCATCTATGGCTACACCTTC.

J is TRBJ2-7 and V is TRBV7-2; TRBD2 matches at 11 bases. Germline assignment: CDR1 SGHTA and CDR2 FQGNSA. CDR3 length: 16 amino acids. J lost 2 bases, V lost 6 bases, and 9 bases had no gene match. The CDR3 bases are TGTGCCAGCAGTCTTGGACTAGCGGGCCTCCCCTACGAGCAGTACTTC. Translated: CASSLGLAGLPYEQYF.

The chain joins TRBV10-3 to TRBJ1-2, with 9 bases fitting TRBD1. In germline, CDR1 is ENHRY, CDR2 SYGVKD. V lost 3 bases to trimming and J lost 3 bases; unmatched junction nucleotides: 8. This CDR3 comprises 16 residues. CDR3 nucleotides: TGTGCCATCAGTGACCGGGGACAGGGCCGGGACTATGGCTACACCTTC. As protein: CAISDRGQGRDYGYTF.

The table lists this clone with a few counts. V usage is TRBV7-9 and J usage is TRBJ1-2; possible D gene TRBD1, 5 bases. Looked up from germline, CDR1 is SEHNR and CDR2 is FQNEAQ (reference sequence). The V end lost 4 bases, the J end lost 5 bases, and 11 bases lay between the germline ends. CDR3 length equals 13 residues. CDR3 DNA: TGTGCCAGCAGCTCTCAGGGTCGGTATGGCTACACCTTC. Its protein is CASSSQGRYGYTF.

V is TRBV4-3 and J is TRBJ1-5, with D possibly being TRBD1 (6 bases). Germline CDR1 is LGHNA and CDR2 is YSLEER. Deletions cut 0 bases from V and 5 bases from J, with 8 bases between. CDR3 length equals 14 residues. The CDR3 DNA follows: TGCGCCAGCAGCCAAGAAAGGGGGTATCAGCCCCAGCATTTT. It is translated as CASSQERGYQPQHF.

The J gene is TRBJ1-4, the V gene TRBV27; a possible D gene is TRBD1 (5 bases). Germline V CDR1 and CDR2: MNHEY, SMNVEV (reference sequence). V lost 0 bases and J 5 bases, leaving 19 bases between the germline ends. The CDR3 runs 18 residues. The CDR3 DNA is TGTGCCAGCAGTTTATCGTACCAGGGCCCCTTTTCCAATGAAAAACTGTTTTTT. Translation: CASSLSYQGPFSNEKLFF.

The chain joins TRBV6-1 to TRBJ2-7; 7 nucleotides align to TRBD2. This CDR3 contains 15 residues. V dropped 3 bases and J dropped 2; count of bases not matched to a gene: 7. CDR1 and CDR2 from the germline V gene are MNHNS and SASEGT. This chain's CDR3 is CASSEDGTTAYEQYF. In DNA form, the CDR3 reads TGTGCCAGCAGTGAGGATGGGACTACCGCCTACGAGCAGTACTTC.

The chain carries TRBV14 and TRBJ2-7; D is unresolved. CDR3 length equals 14 residues. CDR1 and CDR2 from the germline V gene are SGHDN and FVKESK. Trimming removed 1 base at V and 4 bases at J, with 11 bases between. As DNA, the CDR3 is TGTGCCAGCAGCCAAGGAGGTAGCTGGTACGAGCAGTACTTC. Protein: CASSQGGSWYEQYF.

The chain links TRBV27 to TRBJ2-5, with D possibly being TRBD1 (6 bases). Near its end, the DNA agrees better with TRBJ2-7, so the J call may be wrong. The CDR3 sequence is 15 residues long. Germline values: CDR1 MNHEY, CDR2 SMNVEV (reference sequence). CDR3 bases: TGTGCCAGCAGTTTTATGCCAGGGGCAGCCTACGAGCAGTACTTC. It yields the protein CASSFMPGAAYEQYF.

The V and J genes are TRBV30 and TRBJ2-3; 12 positions agree with TRBD2. CDR1 GTSNPN and CDR2 SVGIG come from the germline V gene (reference sequence). The CDR3 totals 21 residues. Trimming removed 2 bases from V and 2 bases from J; junction bases left unmatched: 20. The CDR3: CAWSMNRDRVTSGSVTDTQYF. The CDR3 nucleotides read TGTGCCTGGAGTATGAACCGGGACAGGGTGACTAGCGGGAGTGTCACAGATACGCAGTATTTT. Full variable domain (outside the CDR3, taken from reference TRBV30 and TRBJ2-3): SQTIHQWPATLVQPVGSPLSLECTVEGTSNPNLYWYRQAAGRGLQLLFYSVGIGQISSEVPQNLSASRPQDRQFILSSKKLLLSDSGFYLCAWSMNRDRVTSGSVTDTQYFGPGTRLTVL.

This chain links TRBV9 with TRBJ2-3, with D perhaps TRBD1 (5 bases). The length of the CDR3 is 16 residues. Deletions cut 2 bases from V and 2 bases from J, with 15 bases between. Germline V gene sequence: CDR1 SGDLS, CDR2 YYNGEE. The CDR3 region is CASSVGPHPNTDTQYF. DNA of the CDR3: TGTGCCAGCAGCGTGGGGCCTCATCCGAACACAGATACGCAGTATTTT.

The gene calls are TRBV7-2 and TRBJ2-7; D gene unclear. From germline, CDR1 is SGHTA and CDR2 FQGNSA. The CDR3 is 15 amino acids. Deletions cut 2 bases from V and 2 bases from J, with 13 bases between. CDR3: CASSLPRKEPYEQYF. CDR3 nucleotides: TGTGCCAGCAGCTTACCGAGGAAGGAGCCCTACGAGCAGTACTTC.

The chain links TRBV20-1 to TRBJ1-2; D is uncertain. Germline V gene data show CDR1 as DFQATT and CDR2 as SNEGSKA (reference sequence). This CDR3 has 11 residues. The CDR3 region has the DNA TGCAGGTCTCACACCGACTATGGCTACACCTTC. Translated: CRSHTDYGYTF.

The V and J genes are TRBV7-8 and TRBJ2-7, with 10 bases matching TRBD1. Per the germline V gene, CDR1 is SGHVS and CDR2 is FQNEAQ. V shed 2 bases and J 0 bases; nucleotides not matched to a gene: 4. The length of the CDR3 is 16 residues. DNA of the CDR3: TGTGCCAGCAGCTTAATCCGGGACAGGGGCTCCTACGAGCAGTACTTC. Its protein product is CASSLIRDRGSYEQYF.

A single count supports this clone. The V gene is TRBV4-3, the J gene TRBJ2-1, with TRBD2 matching over 8 bases. The CDR3 spans 17 residues. Per the germline V gene, CDR1 is LGHNA and CDR2 is YSLEER. The V gene end was trimmed by 5 bases and the J gene end by 4 bases; junction bases not matched to a gene: 13. The CDR3: CASSAGAGGGLYNEQFF. For the CDR3, the DNA is TGCGCCAGCAGCGCAGGCGCGGGGGGCGGGCTGTACAATGAGCAGTTCTTC.

This chain connects TRBV10-1 to TRBJ2-1, with TRBD2 matching over 12 bases. Germline V CDR1 and CDR2: WNHNN, SYGVQD (reference sequence). J gave up 4 bases and V 0 bases, and 4 bases lay outside the gene matches. There are 17 residues in the CDR3. CDR3: CASSESTSGSTYNEQFF. In nucleotides, the CDR3 is TGCGCCAGCAGTGAGTCGACTAGCGGGAGTACTTACAATGAGCAGTTCTTC.